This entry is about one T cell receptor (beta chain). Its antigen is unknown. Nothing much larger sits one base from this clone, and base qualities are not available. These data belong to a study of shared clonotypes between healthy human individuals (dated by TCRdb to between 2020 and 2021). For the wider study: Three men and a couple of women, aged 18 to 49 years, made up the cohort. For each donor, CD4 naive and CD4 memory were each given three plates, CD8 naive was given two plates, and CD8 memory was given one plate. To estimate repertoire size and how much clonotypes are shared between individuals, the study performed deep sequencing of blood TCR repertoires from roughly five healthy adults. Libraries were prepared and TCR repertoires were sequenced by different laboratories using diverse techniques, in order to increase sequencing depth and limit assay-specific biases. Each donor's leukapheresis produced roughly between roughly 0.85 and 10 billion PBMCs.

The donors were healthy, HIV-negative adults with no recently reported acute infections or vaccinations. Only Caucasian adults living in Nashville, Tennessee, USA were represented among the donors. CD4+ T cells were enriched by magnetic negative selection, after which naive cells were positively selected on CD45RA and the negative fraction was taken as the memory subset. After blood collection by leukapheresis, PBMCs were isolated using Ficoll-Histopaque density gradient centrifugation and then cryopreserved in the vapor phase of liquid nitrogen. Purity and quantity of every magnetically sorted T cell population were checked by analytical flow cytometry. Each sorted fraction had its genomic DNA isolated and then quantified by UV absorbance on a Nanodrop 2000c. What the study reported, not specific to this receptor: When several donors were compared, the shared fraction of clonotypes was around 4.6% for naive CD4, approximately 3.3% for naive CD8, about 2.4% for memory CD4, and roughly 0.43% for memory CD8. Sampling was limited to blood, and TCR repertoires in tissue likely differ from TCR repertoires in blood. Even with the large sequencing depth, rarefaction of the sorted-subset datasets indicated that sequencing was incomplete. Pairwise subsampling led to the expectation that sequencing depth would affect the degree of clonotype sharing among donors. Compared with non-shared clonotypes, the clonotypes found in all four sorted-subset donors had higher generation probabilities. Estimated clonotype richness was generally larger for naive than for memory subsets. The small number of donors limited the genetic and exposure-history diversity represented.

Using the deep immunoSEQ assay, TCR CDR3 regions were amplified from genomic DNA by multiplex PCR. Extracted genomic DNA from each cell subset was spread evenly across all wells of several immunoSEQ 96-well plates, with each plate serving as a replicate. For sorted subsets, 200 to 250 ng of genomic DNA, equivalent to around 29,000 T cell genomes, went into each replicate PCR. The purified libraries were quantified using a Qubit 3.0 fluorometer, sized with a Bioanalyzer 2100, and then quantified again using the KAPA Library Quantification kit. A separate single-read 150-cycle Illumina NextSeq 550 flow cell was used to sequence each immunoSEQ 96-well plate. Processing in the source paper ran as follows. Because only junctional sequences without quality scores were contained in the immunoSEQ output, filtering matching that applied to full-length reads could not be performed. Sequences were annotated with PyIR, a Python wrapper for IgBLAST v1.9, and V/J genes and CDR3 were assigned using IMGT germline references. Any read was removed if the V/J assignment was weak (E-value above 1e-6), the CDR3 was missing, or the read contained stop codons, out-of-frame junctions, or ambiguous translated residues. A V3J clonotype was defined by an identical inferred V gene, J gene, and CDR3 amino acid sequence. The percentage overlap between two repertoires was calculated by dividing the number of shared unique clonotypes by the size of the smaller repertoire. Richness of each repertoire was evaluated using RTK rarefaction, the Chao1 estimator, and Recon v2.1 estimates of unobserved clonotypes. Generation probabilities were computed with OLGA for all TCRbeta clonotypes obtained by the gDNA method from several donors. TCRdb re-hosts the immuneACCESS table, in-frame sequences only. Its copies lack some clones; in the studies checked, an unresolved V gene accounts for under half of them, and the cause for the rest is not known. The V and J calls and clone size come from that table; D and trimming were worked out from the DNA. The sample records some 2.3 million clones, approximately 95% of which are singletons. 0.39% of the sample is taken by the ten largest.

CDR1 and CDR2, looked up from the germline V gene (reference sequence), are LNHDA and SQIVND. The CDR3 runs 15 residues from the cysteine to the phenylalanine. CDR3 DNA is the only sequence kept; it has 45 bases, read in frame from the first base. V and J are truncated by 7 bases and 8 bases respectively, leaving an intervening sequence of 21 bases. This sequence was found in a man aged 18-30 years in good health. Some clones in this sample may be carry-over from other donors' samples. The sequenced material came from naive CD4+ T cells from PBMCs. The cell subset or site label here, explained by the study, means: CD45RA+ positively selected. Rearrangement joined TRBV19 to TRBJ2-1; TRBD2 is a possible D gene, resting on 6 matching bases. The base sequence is TGTGCCAGTATGGATTCGGGGGACCTGCGGGATGAGCAGTTCTTC. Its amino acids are CASMDSGDLRDEQFF. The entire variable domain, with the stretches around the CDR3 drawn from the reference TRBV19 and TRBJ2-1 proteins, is DGGITQSPKYLFRKEGQNVTLSCEQNLNHDAMYWYRQDPGQGLRLIYYSQIVNDFQKGDIAEGYSVSREKKESFPLTVTSAQKNPTAFYLCASMDSGDLRDEQFFGPGTRLTVL.